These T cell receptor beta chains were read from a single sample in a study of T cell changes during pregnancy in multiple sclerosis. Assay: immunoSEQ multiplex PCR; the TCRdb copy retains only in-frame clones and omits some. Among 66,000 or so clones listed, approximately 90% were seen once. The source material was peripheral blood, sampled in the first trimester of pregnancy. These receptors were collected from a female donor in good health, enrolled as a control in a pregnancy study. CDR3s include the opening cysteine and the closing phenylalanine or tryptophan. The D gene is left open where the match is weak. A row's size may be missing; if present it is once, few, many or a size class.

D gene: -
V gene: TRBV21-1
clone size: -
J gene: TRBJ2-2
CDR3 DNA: TGTGCCAGCAGCAAATGGGACGGGACAGGGGTGGTCGGGGAGCTGTTTTTT
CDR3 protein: CASSKWDGTGVVGELFF

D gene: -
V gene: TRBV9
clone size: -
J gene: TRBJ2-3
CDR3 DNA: TGTGCCAGCAGCGTAGGTCTTTCAGATACGCAGTATTTT
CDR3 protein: CASSVGLSDTQYF

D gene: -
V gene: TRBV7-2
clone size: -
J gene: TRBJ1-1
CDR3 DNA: TGTGCCAGCAGGCATGAGGCGGGGTTGGGGACTGAAGCTTTCTTT
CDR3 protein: CASRHEAGLGTEAFF

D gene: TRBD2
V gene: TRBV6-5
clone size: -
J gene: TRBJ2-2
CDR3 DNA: TGTGCCAGCAGTAATCTAGCGGGCACCGGGGAGCTGTTTTTT
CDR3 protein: CASSNLAGTGELFF

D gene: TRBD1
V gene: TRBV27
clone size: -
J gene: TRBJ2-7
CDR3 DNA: TGTGCCAGCAGTTTCTCCCCGGGGACAGTTGGTGGCGAGCAGTACTTC
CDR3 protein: CASSFSPGTVGGEQYF

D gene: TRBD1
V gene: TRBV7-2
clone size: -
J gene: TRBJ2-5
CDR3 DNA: TGTGCCAGCAAAGGGGACAGGGCTCAAGAGACCCAGTACTTC
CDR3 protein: CASKGDRAQETQYF

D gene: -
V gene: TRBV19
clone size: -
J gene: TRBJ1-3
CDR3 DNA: TGTGCCAGTACCCTGTGGGGAGGCGGCTCTGGAAACACCATATATTTT
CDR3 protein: CASTLWGGGSGNTIYF

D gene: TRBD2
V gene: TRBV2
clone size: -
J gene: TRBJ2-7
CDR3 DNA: TGTGCCAGCACCCTGGGACTACCAGTAGGCGAGCAGTACTTC
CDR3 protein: CASTLGLPVGEQYF

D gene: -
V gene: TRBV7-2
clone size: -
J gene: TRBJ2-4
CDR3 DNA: TGTGCCAGCAGCCCTTTTGAGTTC
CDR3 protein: CASSPFEF

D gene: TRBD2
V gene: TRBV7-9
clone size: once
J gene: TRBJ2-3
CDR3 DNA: TGTGCCAGCAGCTTAGTAGCGGGGGCCATAGATACGCAGTATTTT
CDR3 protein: CASSLVAGAIDTQYF

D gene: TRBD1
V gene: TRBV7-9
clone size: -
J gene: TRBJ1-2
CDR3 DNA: TGTGCCAGCAGCTTACAAGGGACAGGGGACGGCTACACCTTC
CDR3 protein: CASSLQGTGDGYTF

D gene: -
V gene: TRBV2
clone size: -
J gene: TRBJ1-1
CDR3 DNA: TGTGCCAGCACCCGAGGACAGTTGAACACTGAAGCTTTCTTT
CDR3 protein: CASTRGQLNTEAFF

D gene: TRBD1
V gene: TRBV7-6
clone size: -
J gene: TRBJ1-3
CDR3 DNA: TGTGCCAGCAGCTCCGGGACAGGGGTTGGAAACACCATATATTTT
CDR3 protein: CASSSGTGVGNTIYF

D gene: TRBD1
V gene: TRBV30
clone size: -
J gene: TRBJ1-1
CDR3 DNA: TGTGCCTGGAGTCGCGGGGGGGCACAGGGGACGACTACGGGCACTGAAGCTTTCTTT
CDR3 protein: CAWSRGGAQGTTTGTEAFF

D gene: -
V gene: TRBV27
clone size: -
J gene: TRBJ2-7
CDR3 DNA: TGTGCCAGCAGTCCCGGGCCAGGGCGGTACGAGCAGTACTTC
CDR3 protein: CASSPGPGRYEQYF

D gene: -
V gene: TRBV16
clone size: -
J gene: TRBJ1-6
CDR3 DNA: TGTGCCAGCAGCCTTCCGGTCGCACCCCTCCACTTT
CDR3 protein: CASSLPVAPLHF

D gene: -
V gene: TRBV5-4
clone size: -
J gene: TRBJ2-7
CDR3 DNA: TGTGCCAGCAGCTTGGCGCGGGCCTCCTACGAGCAGTACTTC
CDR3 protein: CASSLARASYEQYF

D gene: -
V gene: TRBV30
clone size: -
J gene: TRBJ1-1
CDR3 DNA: TGTGCCTGGGCCCGAGGGCAGCCAGGCCAAGCTTTCTTT
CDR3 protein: CAWARGQPGQAFF

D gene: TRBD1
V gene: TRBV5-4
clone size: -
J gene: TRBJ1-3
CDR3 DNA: TGTGCCAGCAGCAACCGGGACAGGGATTGGGACACCATATATTTT
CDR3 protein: CASSNRDRDWDTIYF

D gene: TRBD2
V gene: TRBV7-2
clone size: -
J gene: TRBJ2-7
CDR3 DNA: TGTGCCAGCAGCTTACCCGGTAGCGGGTCCCCCCTTGAGCAGTACTTC
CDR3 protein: CASSLPGSGSPLEQYF

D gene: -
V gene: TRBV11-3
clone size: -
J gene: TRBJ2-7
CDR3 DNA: TGTGCCACTGGAGGGGGGGCCTCCTCCTACGAGCAGTACTTC
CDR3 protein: CATGGGASSYEQYF